Presented here are 18 T cell receptor beta chains from one specimen sequenced in a study of blood T cell repertoires in COVID-19. TCRdb keeps only in-frame clones here, not all; method: immunoSEQ multiplex PCR. In the table there are roughly 270,000 clones, 88% of which are singletons. The sequenced material came from peripheral blood. The receptors stem from a man aged 18-30 years with active or convalescent COVID-19.

The genes are TRBV6-5 and TRBJ1-4; D remains ambiguous. The CDR3 runs 14 residues. From germline, CDR1 is MNHEY and CDR2 SVGAGI. V lost 6 bases to trimming and J lost 0 bases, with 8 bases between them. The CDR3 DNA follows: TGTGCCAGCAGATTTGGAGCAACTAATGAAAAACTGTTTTTT. This gives the protein CASRFGATNEKLFF.

This clone was observed a few times. This chain connects TRBV19 to TRBJ1-1, with 7 bases matching TRBD1. Unmatched junction bases numbered 11, after V lost 3 bases and J lost 7 bases. The CDR3 totals 15 residues. Germline CDR1 reads LNHDA; CDR2 reads SQIVND (reference sequence). CDR3 amino acids: CASSIYSQGSGEAFF. The CDR3, as DNA: TGTGCCAGTAGTATCTACTCACAGGGGTCGGGTGAAGCTTTCTTT.

The chain has TRBV9 and TRBJ2-3; D possibly corresponds to TRBD1 (5 bases). Between the trimmed V and J ends, which lost 0 bases and 4 bases, there was a span of 6 bases. The CDR3 runs 13 residues. Germline V lookup: CDR1 SGDLS, CDR2 YYNGEE. The CDR3 loop reads CASSVGGPDTQYF. CDR3 coding DNA: TGTGCCAGCAGCGTAGGGGGCCCAGATACGCAGTATTTT. Complete variable domain (other parts from reference TRBV9 and TRBJ2-3): DSGVTQTPKHLITATGQRVTLRCSPRSGDLSVYWYQQSLDQGLQFLIQYYNGEERAKGNILERFSAQQFPDLHSELNLSSLELGDSALYFCASSVGGPDTQYFGPGTRLTVL.

The chain carries TRBV5-1 and TRBJ2-2; tentatively, D is TRBD2 (7 bases). V was trimmed by 5 bases and J by 0 bases, leaving 17 bases between them. The CDR3 has 17 residues. CDR1 SGHRS and CDR2 YFSETQ come from the germline V gene. DNA for the CDR3: TGCGCCAGCAGTCGATTAGGGGGGGATGCGAACACCGGGGAGCTGTTTTTT. It encodes CASSRLGGDANTGELFF.

This rearrangement joins TRBV5-6 to TRBJ2-2; D may be TRBD1 (6 bases). From germline, CDR1 is SGHDT and CDR2 YYEEEE. The CDR3 runs 15 residues. V was trimmed by 0 bases and J by 1 base, leaving 7 bases between them. The CDR3 DNA follows: TGTGCCAGCAGCTTGGGGACAGTGAACACCGGGGAGCTGTTTTTT. Its protein product is CASSLGTVNTGELFF.

The rearrangement uses TRBV3-1 (or the pseudogene TRBV3-2) and TRBJ1-1; D is uncertain. This CDR3 spans 13 amino acids. CDR1 and CDR2 (germline): LGHDT, YNNKEL (reference sequence). V lost 1 base, J lost 2 bases, and 5 bases lay in between. CDR3 sequence (DNA): TGTGCCAGCAGCCAAGGCTACAACACTGAAGCTTTCTTT. Translating it yields CASSQGYNTEAFF.

The sample holds a few counts of this clone. The chain combines TRBV6-5 with TRBJ1-2; 11 nucleotides line up with TRBD1. Germline V CDR1 and CDR2: MNHEY, SVGAGI. V gave up 6 bases and J gave up 8 bases; unmatched junction bases: 8. The CDR3 length is 14 residues. The CDR3 nucleotides are TGTGCCAGCAGCCAAGGACAGGGGGCGAGGGGCTACACCTTC. It yields the protein CASSQGQGARGYTF.

A few counts support this clone. The CDR3 DNA is TGCGCCAGCAGCCAAGACGCAACAGGGCACACTGAAGCTTTCTTT. Residues: CASSQDATGHTEAFF. The rearrangement links TRBV4-1 to TRBJ1-1, with D maybe TRBD1 (6 bases). CDR1 is MGHRA and CDR2 is YSYEKL in the germline V gene. Trimming took off 0 bases at V and 3 bases at J, with 11 bases between the two ends. The CDR3 totals 15 residues.

This clone was found once. The chain uses TRBV19 and TRBJ1-6, with 7 positions matching TRBD1. J gave up 7 bases and V 6 bases, and 9 bases lay outside the gene matches. Germline V gene data show CDR1 as LNHDA and CDR2 as SQIVND (reference sequence). The CDR3 loop spans 15 amino acids. Here the CDR3 DNA reads TGTGCCAGTAGCAACTTCGACAGGGCGAATTCACCCCTCCACTTT. It encodes CASSNFDRANSPLHF. Variable domain in full (rest from reference TRBV19 and TRBJ1-6): DGGITQSPKYLFRKEGQNVTLSCEQNLNHDAMYWYRQDPGQGLRLIYYSQIVNDFQKGDIAEGYSVSREKKESFPLTVTSAQKNPTAFYLCASSNFDRANSPLHFGNGTRLTVT.

CDR3 coding DNA: TGTGCCAGCAATGAGGGGCTAGCGGGGGCCAACAATGGGTACGGTGAGCAGTTCTTC. Its protein product is CASNEGLAGANNGYGEQFF. The V gene is TRBV13, the J gene TRBJ2-1; 10 bases map to TRBD2. V lost 7 bases to trimming and J lost 9 bases; unmatched junction nucleotides: 24. Germline loops: CDR1 PRHDT, CDR2 FYEKMQ (reference sequence). This CDR3 comprises 19 residues.

The J gene is TRBJ1-4, the V gene TRBV15, with D possibly TRBD1 on 5 matching bases. The germline V gene has CDR1 LNHNV and CDR2 YYDKDF (reference sequence). V gave up 3 bases and J gave up 6 bases, with 14 bases separating them. The CDR3 runs 15 residues. Here the CDR3 DNA reads TGTGCCACCAGCAGGGCCCAGGAGGGGTATGAAAAACTGTTTTTT. Translation: CATSRAQEGYEKLFF.

The chain joins TRBV7-6 to TRBJ2-1; 10 bases map to TRBD2. The germline V gene has CDR1 SGHVS and CDR2 FNYEAQ. The J segment lost 6 bases and the V segment lost 3 bases, leaving 8 bases of the junction unmatched. The CDR3 totals 16 residues. The CDR3, as DNA: TGTGCCAGCAGCTTTAACAGACTAGCGGGCCGCAATGAGCAGTTCTTC. Translated, it gives CASSFNRLAGRNEQFF.

The chain uses TRBV10-3 and TRBJ1-2; D is possibly TRBD1 (5 bases). The V end lost 3 bases, the J end lost 2 bases, and 16 bases lay between the germline ends. The germline V gene has CDR1 ENHRY and CDR2 SYGVKD. This CDR3 region has 16 residues. The CDR3 sequence is CAISDNPRQPNYGYTF. The CDR3 nucleotides are TGTGCCATCAGTGATAATCCTAGACAGCCAAACTATGGCTACACCTTC.

V gene TRBV10-3 combines with J gene TRBJ1-2; D gene ambiguous. The CDR3 sequence is 13 residues long. V shed 0 bases and J shed 8 bases, with 10 bases lying between them. Germline CDR1 ENHRY, CDR2 SYGVKD. The CDR3 nucleotides read TGTGCCATCAGTGAGTCGTTTTGGGAGGGCTACACCTTC. Amino acids: CAISESFWEGYTF.

The V call is TRBV27, the J call TRBJ1-5; TRBD1 agrees at 8 bases. The germline CDR1 and CDR2 sequences are MNHEY and SMNVEV (reference sequence). CDR3 length: 13 residues. Germline trimming cut 6 bases from V and 2 bases from J; bases unmatched to any gene: 0. The CDR3 DNA follows: TGTGCCAGCAGGGGACAGGGCAATCAGCCCCAGCATTTT. Translation gives CASRGQGNQPQHF.

The V and J genes are TRBV7-3 and TRBJ2-3; 10 bases match TRBD2. The CDR3 is 15 amino acids. Germline values: CDR1 SGHTA, CDR2 FQGTGA. Trimming removed 5 bases from V and 3 bases from J; junction bases left unmatched: 5. CDR3 sequence (DNA): TGTGCCAGCAGCCCTAGCGGGGGTAGGACAGATACGCAGTATTTT. This codes for CASSPSGGRTDTQYF.

J is TRBJ2-2 and V is TRBV11-2; D possibly corresponds to TRBD1 (5 bases). Germline lookup yields CDR1 SGHAT and CDR2 FQNNGV. Trimming stripped 4 bases from V and 1 base from J, with 16 bases between. There are 17 residues in the CDR3. The CDR3 is CASSSEGASLNTGELFF. CDR3 coding DNA: TGTGCCAGCAGCTCAGAAGGGGCGAGCTTGAACACCGGGGAGCTGTTTTTT.

J is TRBJ1-2 and V is TRBV4-1, with no clear D. Trimming cost V 0 bases and J 0 bases, with 14 bases left between them. This CDR3 is 17 amino acids long. Per the germline V gene, CDR1 is MGHRA and CDR2 is YSYEKL. CDR3 sequence (DNA): TGCGCCAGCAGCCAAGATTTGTCGGCAGGCGCTAACTATGGCTACACCTTC. As protein: CASSQDLSAGANYGYTF.